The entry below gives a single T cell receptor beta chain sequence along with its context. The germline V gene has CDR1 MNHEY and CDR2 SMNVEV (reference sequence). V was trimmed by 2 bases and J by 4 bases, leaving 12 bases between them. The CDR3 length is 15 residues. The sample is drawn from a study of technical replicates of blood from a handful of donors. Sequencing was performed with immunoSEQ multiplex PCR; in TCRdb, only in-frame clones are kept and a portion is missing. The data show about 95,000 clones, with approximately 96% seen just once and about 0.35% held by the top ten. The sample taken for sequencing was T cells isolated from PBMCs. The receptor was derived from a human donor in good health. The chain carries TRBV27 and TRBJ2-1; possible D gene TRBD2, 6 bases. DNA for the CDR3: TGTGCCAGCAGTTTAATCCTCGGGGGTTACAATGAGCAGTTCTTC. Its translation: CASSLILGGYNEQFF.